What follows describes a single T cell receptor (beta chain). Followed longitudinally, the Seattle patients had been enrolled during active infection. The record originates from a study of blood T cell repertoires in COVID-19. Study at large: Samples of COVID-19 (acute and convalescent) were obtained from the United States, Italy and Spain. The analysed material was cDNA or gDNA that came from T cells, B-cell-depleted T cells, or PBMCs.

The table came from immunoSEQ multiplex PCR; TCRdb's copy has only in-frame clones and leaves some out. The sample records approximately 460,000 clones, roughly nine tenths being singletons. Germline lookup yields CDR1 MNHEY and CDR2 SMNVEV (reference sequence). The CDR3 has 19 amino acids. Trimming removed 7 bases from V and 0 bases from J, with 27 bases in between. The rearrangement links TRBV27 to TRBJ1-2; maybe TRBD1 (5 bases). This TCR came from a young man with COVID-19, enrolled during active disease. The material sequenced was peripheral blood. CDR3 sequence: CASTFHGVAGRDSNYGYTF. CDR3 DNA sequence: TGTGCCAGCACCTTTCACGGGGTGGCAGGGAGGGACTCTAACTATGGCTACACCTTC.